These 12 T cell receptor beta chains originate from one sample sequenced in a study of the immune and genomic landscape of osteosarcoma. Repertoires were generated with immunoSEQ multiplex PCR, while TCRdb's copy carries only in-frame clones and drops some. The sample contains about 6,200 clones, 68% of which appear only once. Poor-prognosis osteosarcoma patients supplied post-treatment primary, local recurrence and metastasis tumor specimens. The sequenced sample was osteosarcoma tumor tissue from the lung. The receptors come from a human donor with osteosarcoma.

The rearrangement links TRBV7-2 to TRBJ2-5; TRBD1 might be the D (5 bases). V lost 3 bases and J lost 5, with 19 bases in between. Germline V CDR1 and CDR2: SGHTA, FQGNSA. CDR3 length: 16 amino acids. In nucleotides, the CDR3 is TGTGCCAGCAGCTTCTACCTAGGGGTGAATCAGGAGACCCAGTACTTC. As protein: CASSFYLGVNQETQYF. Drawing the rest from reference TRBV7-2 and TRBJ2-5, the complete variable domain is GAGVSQSPSNKVTEKGKDVELRCDPISGHTALYWYRQSLGQGLEFLIYFQGNSAPDKSGLPSDRFSAERTGGSVSTLTIQRTQQEDSAVYLCASSFYLGVNQETQYFGPGTRLLVL.

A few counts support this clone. The CDR3 DNA sequence: TGTGCCAGCAGCTTAGATCTCATCTACAATGAGCAGTTCTTC. Translating it yields CASSLDLIYNEQFF. The chain is built from TRBV7-9 and TRBJ2-1; D is ambiguous. There are 14 residues in the CDR3. Trimming took off 1 base at V and 3 bases at J, with 7 bases between the two ends. In germline, CDR1 is SEHNR, CDR2 FQNEAQ (reference sequence).

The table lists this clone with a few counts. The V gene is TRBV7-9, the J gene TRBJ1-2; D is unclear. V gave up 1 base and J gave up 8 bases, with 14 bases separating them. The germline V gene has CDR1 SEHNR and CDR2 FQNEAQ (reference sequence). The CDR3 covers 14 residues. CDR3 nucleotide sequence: TGTGCCAGCAGCTTAGATAAGGGCTTCGTCGGCTACACCTTC. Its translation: CASSLDKGFVGYTF.

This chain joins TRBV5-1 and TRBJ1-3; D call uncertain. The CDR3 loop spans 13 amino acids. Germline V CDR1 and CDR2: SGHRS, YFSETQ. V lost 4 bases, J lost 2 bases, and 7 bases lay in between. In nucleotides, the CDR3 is TGCGCCAGCAGCCGGGGAGCTGGAAACACCATATATTTT. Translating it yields CASSRGAGNTIYF. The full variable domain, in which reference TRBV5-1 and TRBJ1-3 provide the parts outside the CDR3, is KAGVTQTPRYLIKTRGQQVTLSCSPISGHRSVSWYQQTPGQGLQFLFEYFSETQRNKGNFPGRFSGRQFSNSRSEMNVSTLELGDSALYLCASSRGAGNTIYFGEGSWLTVV.

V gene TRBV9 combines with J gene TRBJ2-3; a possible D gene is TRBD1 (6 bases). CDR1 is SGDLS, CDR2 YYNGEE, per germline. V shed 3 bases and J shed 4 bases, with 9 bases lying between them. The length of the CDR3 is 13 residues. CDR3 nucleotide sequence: TGTGCCAGCAGCGCAACAGGGTCAGATACGCAGTATTTT. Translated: CASSATGSDTQYF.

CDR3 nucleotide sequence: TGTGCCAGCAGTTACTCGACGGGGGCGGGCTCCTACGAGCAGTACTTC. Its translation: CASSYSTGAGSYEQYF. This chain connects TRBV6-6 to TRBJ2-7; tentatively, D is TRBD1 or TRBD2 (6 bases each). The CDR3 consists of 16 residues. V gave up 0 bases and J gave up 0 bases, with 12 bases separating them. Per germline, CDR1 MNHNY and CDR2 SVGAGI (reference sequence).

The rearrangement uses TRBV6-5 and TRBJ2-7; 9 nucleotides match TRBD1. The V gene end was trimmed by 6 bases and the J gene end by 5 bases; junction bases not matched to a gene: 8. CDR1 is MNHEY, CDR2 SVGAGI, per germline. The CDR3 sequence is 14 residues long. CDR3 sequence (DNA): TGTGCCAGCAGATCCGGACAGGGGAGGGACGAGCAGTACTTC. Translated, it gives CASRSGQGRDEQYF.

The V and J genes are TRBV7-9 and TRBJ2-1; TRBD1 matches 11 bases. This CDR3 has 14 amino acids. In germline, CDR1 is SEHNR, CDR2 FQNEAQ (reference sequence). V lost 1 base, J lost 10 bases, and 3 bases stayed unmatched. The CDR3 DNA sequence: TGTGCCAGCAGCTTAGAAAGGGACAGGGGGGAGCAGTTCTTC. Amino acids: CASSLERDRGEQFF. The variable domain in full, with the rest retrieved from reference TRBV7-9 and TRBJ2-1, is DTGVSQNPRHKITKRGQNVTFRCDPISEHNRLYWYRQTLGQGPEFLTYFQNEAQLEKSRLLSDRFSAERPKGSFSTLEIQRTEQGDSAMYLCASSLERDRGEQFFGPGTRLTVL.

The CDR3 DNA follows: TGCGCCAGCAGCTTGGGGGCGGCCCCCGGGACACCTGGAAACACCATATATTTT. Translating gives CASSLGAAPGTPGNTIYF. This chain joins TRBV5-1 and TRBJ1-3, with D possibly matching TRBD1 (6 bases). Germline CDR1 is SGHRS and CDR2 is YFSETQ. The ends were cut back, 0 bases at V and 2 bases at J, with 18 bases in the middle. The length of the CDR3 is 18 residues.

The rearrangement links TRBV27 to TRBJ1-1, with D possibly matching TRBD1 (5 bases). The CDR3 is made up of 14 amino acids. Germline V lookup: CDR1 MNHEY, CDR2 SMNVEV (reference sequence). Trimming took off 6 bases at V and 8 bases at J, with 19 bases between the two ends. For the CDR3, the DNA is TGTGCCAGCAGGTATGGAGACAGAGGCAAAGAAGCTTTCTTT. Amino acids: CASRYGDRGKEAFF.

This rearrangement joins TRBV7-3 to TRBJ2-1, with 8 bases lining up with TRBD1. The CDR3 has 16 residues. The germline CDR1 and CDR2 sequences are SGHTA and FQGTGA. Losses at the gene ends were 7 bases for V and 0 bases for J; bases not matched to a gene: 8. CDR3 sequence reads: CASTTSTGDSYNEQFF. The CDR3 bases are TGTGCCAGCACTACCTCGACAGGGGACTCCTACAATGAGCAGTTCTTC. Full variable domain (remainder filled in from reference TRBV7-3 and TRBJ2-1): GAGVSQTPSNKVTEKGKYVELRCDPISGHTALYWYRQSLGQGPEFLIYFQGTGAADDSGLPNDRFFAVRPEGSVSTLKIQRTERGDSAVYLCASTTSTGDSYNEQFFGPGTRLTVL.

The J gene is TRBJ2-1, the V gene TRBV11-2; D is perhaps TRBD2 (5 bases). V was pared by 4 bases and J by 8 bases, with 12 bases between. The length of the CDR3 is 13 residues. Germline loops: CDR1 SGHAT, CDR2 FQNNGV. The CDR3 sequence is CASSWEPAHEQFF. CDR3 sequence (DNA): TGTGCCAGCAGCTGGGAGCCGGCCCATGAGCAGTTCTTC.